The 25 T cell receptor beta chains in this list originate from one sample, sequenced in a study of shared clonotypes between healthy human individuals. Generated by immunoSEQ multiplex PCR, the TCRdb table keeps only in-frame clones and is missing some. The repertoire holds some 790,000 clones, with around 77% as singletons. Sequencing input: memory CD4+ T cells sorted from blood. Regarding subset: CD45RA-negative fraction. The receptors stem from a woman in her twenties or thirties in good health.

The J gene is TRBJ2-1, the V gene TRBV7-3, with D perhaps matching TRBD2 (7 bases). The length of the CDR3 is 16 residues. Germline V gene lookup returns CDR1 SGHTA and CDR2 FQGTGA. The V end was cut by 5 bases, the J end by 6 bases, with 20 bases between. The DNA for the CDR3 is TGTGCCAGCAGCCCCGGGGGCTCAGCGGGGCGCAATGAGCAGTTCTTC. As protein: CASSPGGSAGRNEQFF.

The chain is built from TRBV5-1 and TRBJ2-2; no firm D call. The CDR3 covers 13 residues. The V gene lost 0 bases and the J gene lost 7 bases, with 7 bases spanning the gap. Germline CDR1 and CDR2: SGHRS and YFSETQ. Here the CDR3 reads CASSLEGHGELFF. CDR3 sequence (DNA): TGCGCCAGCAGCTTGGAAGGTCACGGGGAGCTGTTTTTT.

This chain connects TRBV14 to TRBJ2-3; tentative D call: TRBD2 (5 bases). This CDR3 has 15 amino acids. CDR1 is SGHDN and CDR2 is FVKESK in the germline V gene. V was shortened by 5 bases and J by 2 bases, with 14 bases between the two germline ends. The CDR3 DNA sequence: TGTGCCAGCAGCTCCGGGGTACTTACCACAGATACGCAGTATTTT. This encodes CASSSGVLTTDTQYF.

The chain carries TRBV5-5 and TRBJ2-6, with D tentatively TRBD1 or TRBD2 (5 bases each). The germline CDR1 and CDR2 sequences are SGHKS and YYEKEE (reference sequence). V lost 0 bases and J 4 bases, leaving 14 bases between the germline ends. The CDR3 contains 17 residues. CDR3 coding DNA: TGTGCCAGCAGCTTGGGAGCAGGGACGTACGGGGCCAACGTCCTGACTTTC. This sequence encodes CASSLGAGTYGANVLTF.

The chain joins TRBV6-5 to TRBJ2-3, with D perhaps being TRBD1 or TRBD2 (5 bases each). The V end lost 6 bases, the J end lost 5 bases, and 18 bases lay between the germline ends. The CDR3 runs 15 residues. CDR1 is MNHEY, CDR2 SVGAGI, per germline. Written as DNA, the CDR3 is TGTGCCAGCAGCGGACAAGGGGAGTTGGTAGATACGCAGTATTTT. As protein: CASSGQGELVDTQYF.

V and J are TRBV15 and TRBJ2-5; 9 nucleotides match TRBD1. The J segment lost 4 bases and the V segment lost 7 bases, leaving 7 bases of the junction unmatched. CDR3 length equals 14 residues. Per germline, CDR1 LNHNV and CDR2 YYDKDF (reference sequence). The CDR3 loop is CATIHRGRGETQYF. CDR3 in DNA: TGTGCCACCATCCACAGGGGGCGAGGAGAGACCCAGTACTTC.

This clone was seen just once. A much larger clone lies one base from this, so it may be a read error. This sample also contains other DNA sequences that code for the same CDR3. The gene calls are TRBV5-1 and TRBJ2-3; D call uncertain. The V end lost 0 bases, the J end lost 0 bases, and 5 bases lay between the germline ends. CDR1 is SGHRS, CDR2 YFSETQ, per germline. The length of the CDR3 is 14 residues. The CDR3 bases are TGCGCCAGCAGCTTGGGACCCAGCACAGATACGCAGTATTTT. Amino acid sequence: CASSLGPSTDTQYF.

This clone appeared a single time. The chain is built from TRBV4-1 and TRBJ2-1; TRBD1 aligns across 10 bases. From germline, CDR1 is MGHRA and CDR2 YSYEKL. V gave up 4 bases and J gave up 9 bases; unmatched junction bases: 18. The CDR3 has 18 amino acids. The CDR3 here is CASSLQPAGQGGNSEQFF. Here the CDR3 DNA reads TGCGCCAGCAGCCTCCAGCCTGCCGGACAGGGGGGAAATAGTGAGCAGTTCTTC.

The chain employs TRBV5-5 and TRBJ1-5; TRBD1 matches 9 bases. The CDR3 is made up of 15 amino acids. Germline V CDR1 and CDR2: SGHKS, YYEKEE (reference sequence). Germline trimming cut 1 base from V and 5 bases from J; bases unmatched to any gene: 4. In DNA form, the CDR3 reads TGTGCCAGCAGCTTGCGGGGACAGGGTTATCAGCCCCAGCATTTT. This sequence encodes CASSLRGQGYQPQHF.

The V call is TRBV2, the J call TRBJ2-3, with D possibly TRBD1 on 6 matching bases. The CDR3 extends over 14 amino acids. V lost 7 bases to trimming and J lost 0 bases, with 11 bases between them. Germline-derived CDR1 and CDR2 are SNHLY and FYNNEI. CDR3: CASKGDPSTDTQYF. In DNA, the CDR3 is TGTGCCAGCAAGGGGGACCCAAGCACAGATACGCAGTATTTT.

This clone was detected only once. This chain joins TRBV5-4 and TRBJ1-2, with a tentative D call TRBD1 (6 bases). V lost 1 base and J lost 2, with 12 bases in between. Per the germline V gene, CDR1 is SGHNT and CDR2 is YYREEE (reference sequence). This CDR3 is built from 15 residues. The CDR3 bases are TGTGCCAGCAGCTTGTCAGGGGCAGGCAACTATGGCTACACCTTC. The encoded protein is CASSLSGAGNYGYTF. Supplemented by reference TRBV5-4 and TRBJ1-2, the full variable domain reads ETGVTQSPTHLIKTRGQQVTLRCSSQSGHNTVSWYQQALGQGPQFIFQYYREEENGRGNFPPRFSGLQFPNYSSELNVNALELDDSALYLCASSLSGAGNYGYTFGSGTRLTVV.

Note on this clone: The same CDR3 arises from other DNA sequences in this sample as well. The chain combines TRBV11-2 with TRBJ1-1; no clear D gene. V lost 2 bases and J lost 1, with 5 bases in between. This CDR3 spans 13 amino acids. Germline lookup yields CDR1 SGHAT and CDR2 FQNNGV. The chain's CDR3 is CASSLLGNTEAFF. The DNA of the CDR3 is TGTGCCAGCAGCTTACTCGGGAACACTGAAGCTTTCTTT.

V usage is TRBV7-9 and J usage is TRBJ2-1, with 10 nucleotides matching TRBD1. Germline trimming cut 1 base from V and 14 bases from J; bases unmatched to any gene: 5. This CDR3 comprises 13 residues. Germline V gene data show CDR1 as SEHNR and CDR2 as FQNEAQ (reference sequence). In DNA form, the CDR3 reads TGTGCCAGCAGCTTAGATACCGGGACAGGGGAGTTCTTC. Residues: CASSLDTGTGEFF.

J is TRBJ2-7 and V is TRBV7-9; 12 nucleotides align to TRBD2. The V gene end was trimmed by 8 bases and the J gene end by 2 bases; junction bases not matched to a gene: 7. Germline values: CDR1 SEHNR, CDR2 FQNEAQ (reference sequence). The CDR3 extends over 15 amino acids. The CDR3 loop is CASGPLAGGPYEQYF. The CDR3 DNA follows: TGTGCCAGCGGTCCTCTAGCGGGAGGGCCCTACGAGCAGTACTTC.

This chain joins TRBV2 and TRBJ1-4; the D is unclear. With 4 bases removed from V and 8 bases from J, the gap between germline ends came to 20 bases. This CDR3 contains 16 residues. Germline CDR1 is SNHLY and CDR2 is FYNNEI. This CDR3 reads CASSVKELVGKEKLFF. DNA for the CDR3: TGTGCCAGCAGTGTAAAAGAGTTAGTCGGCAAGGAAAAACTGTTTTTT.

This clone was detected once. The rearrangement joins TRBV5-1 to TRBJ2-1, with 7 bases matching TRBD2. The CDR3 is made up of 16 amino acids. Per germline, CDR1 SGHRS and CDR2 YFSETQ. J lost 2 bases, V lost 1 base, and 6 bases had no gene match. Here the CDR3 DNA reads TGCGCCAGCAGCTTGTTGGGAGCGGGGACCTACAATGAGCAGTTCTTC. Protein: CASSLLGAGTYNEQFF.

This sequence joins TRBV2 and TRBJ2-3; 7 positions agree with TRBD1. The J segment lost 7 bases and the V segment lost 7 bases, leaving 5 bases of the junction unmatched. The CDR3 runs 12 residues. Germline V gene sequence: CDR1 SNHLY, CDR2 FYNNEI. The CDR3 protein is CASNRQGYTQYF. In DNA, the CDR3 is TGTGCCAGCAACAGACAGGGTTATACGCAGTATTTT.

This chain uses TRBV28 with TRBJ1-1; the D gene is possibly TRBD1 (6 bases). The CDR3 covers 14 residues. Germline loops: CDR1 MDHEN, CDR2 SYDVKM. V was trimmed by 1 base and J by 11 bases, leaving 17 bases between them. CDR3 in amino acids: CASSLFRGLPWAFF. In DNA, the CDR3 is TGTGCCAGCAGTTTATTTCGGGGGCTCCCTTGGGCTTTCTTT. Full variable domain (outside the CDR3, taken from reference TRBV28 and TRBJ1-1): DVKVTQSSRYLVKRTGEKVFLECVQDMDHENMFWYRQDPGLGLRLIYFSYDVKMKEKGDIPEGYSVSREKKERFSLILESASTNQTSMYLCASSLFRGLPWAFFGQGTRLTVV.

The chain is built from TRBV7-9 and TRBJ2-3, with TRBD2 identical over 7 bases. The junction had 18 bases not matched to a gene; V was cut back by 5 bases and J by 4 bases. In germline, CDR1 is SEHNR, CDR2 FQNEAQ (reference sequence). The CDR3 spans 18 residues. The CDR3 reads CASSRSSGSQVWSDTQYF. CDR3 DNA sequence: TGTGCCAGCAGCCGATCTAGCGGATCCCAAGTGTGGTCAGATACGCAGTATTTT.

The rearrangement joins TRBV27 to TRBJ2-3; weak D call: TRBD1 (6 bases). V lost 5 bases and J lost 1, with 13 bases in between. CDR1 and CDR2 (germline): MNHEY, SMNVEV (reference sequence). The CDR3 consists of 15 residues. In nucleotides, the CDR3 is TGTGCCAGCAGTGCAAGGGGGTTTGGCACAGATACGCAGTATTTT. Residues: CASSARGFGTDTQYF.

The chain combines TRBV15 with TRBJ2-7; 7 bases are shared with TRBD1. J lost 1 base, V lost 3 bases, and 6 bases had no gene match. CDR1 and CDR2 from the germline V gene are LNHNV and YYDKDF (reference sequence). This CDR3 has 15 residues. The CDR3, as DNA: TGTGCCACCAGCAGGGCCGGGACAGTATCCTACGAGCAGTACTTC. Encoded protein: CATSRAGTVSYEQYF.

V and J are TRBV5-4 and TRBJ2-2; D unclear. Germline CDR1 SGHNT, CDR2 YYREEE (reference sequence). The V end lost 1 base, the J end lost 3 bases, and 10 bases lay between the germline ends. This CDR3 is built from 15 residues. For the CDR3, the DNA is TGTGCCAGCAGCTTGTCACGGACGGACACCGGGGAGCTGTTTTTT. It codes for CASSLSRTDTGELFF.

The rearrangement links TRBV28 to TRBJ2-3; D gene uncertain. V was shortened by 4 bases and J by 7 bases, with 6 bases between the two germline ends. Germline CDR1 reads MDHEN; CDR2 reads SYDVKM. The CDR3 has 11 amino acids. The CDR3 DNA reads as TGTGCCAGCAGTTCCCTGAATACGCAGTATTTT. Protein sequence: CASSSLNTQYF.

This chain joins TRBV5-1 and TRBJ2-7, with 12 bases lining up with TRBD1. The CDR3 contains 13 residues. Germline V gene lookup returns CDR1 SGHRS and CDR2 YFSETQ. After removal of 4 bases from V and 6 bases from J, the junction contained 2 bases not matched to a gene. As DNA, the CDR3 is TGCGCCAGCAGCCGGGACAGGGGGCCCGAGCAGTACTTC. The encoded protein is CASSRDRGPEQYF.

This chain uses TRBV21-1 with TRBJ1-5; the table names TRBD1, a call not compared with the DNA. TRBV21-1 is classified as a pseudogene. The CDR3 runs to 14 residues. The CDR3 bases are TGTGCCAGCTATACCAGGGGCAGTGGTTTGACCCAGCATTTT. Its protein is CASYTRGSGLTQHF.